The 18 T cell receptor beta chains below come from one sample, sequenced in a study of monozygotic twins with inflammatory bowel disease (dated 2019 in TCRdb). The library was generated by 5' RACE. Sequencing used an Illumina HiSeq 2500. After TCRdb reprocessed the reads, each CDR3 protein sequence was kept as one row, without DNA. This sample's records show approximately 400,000 distinct CDR3 sequences. Clones ranked in the top ten supply around 2.3% of the sample. The specimen sequenced was blood. All receptors come from a human donor with ulcerative colitis or Crohn's disease, or a healthy co-twin of an affected twin (not recorded which).

J is TRBJ1-4 and V is TRBV5-1. The CDR3 runs to 14 residues. Germline-derived CDR1 and CDR2 are SGHRS and YFSETQ. The CDR3 sequence is CASSLDQGSEKLFF.

This chain joins TRBV30 and TRBJ1-3; no DNA is available, so the TRBD1 call from TCRdb remains unchecked. The CDR3 extends over 14 amino acids. Germline loops: CDR1 GTSNPN, CDR2 SVGIG (reference sequence). The CDR3: CAHTTGVVGNTIYF.

The chain uses TRBV18 and TRBJ2-1; the TCRdb D gene call, TRBD2, has no DNA to confirm it. This CDR3 has 16 amino acids. Germline CDR1 is KGHSH and CDR2 is LQKENI. CDR3: CASSPMRSGGYNEQFF.

The CDR3 loop is CASSQDSNTEAFF. The chain combines TRBV14 with TRBJ1-1. Germline V CDR1 and CDR2: SGHDN, FVKESK. This CDR3 region has 13 residues. Full variable domain (rest looked up from reference TRBV14 and TRBJ1-1): EAGVTQFPSHSVIEKGQTVTLRCDPISGHDNLYWYRRVMGKEIKFLLHFVKESKQDESGMPNNRFLAERTGGTYSTLKVQPAELEDSGVYFCASSQDSNTEAFFGQGTRLTVV.

The CDR3 spells CASSNPSFNIQYF. The V gene is TRBV28, the J gene TRBJ2-4. The CDR3 totals 13 residues. Germline lookup yields CDR1 MDHEN and CDR2 SYDVKM.

The J gene is TRBJ1-1, the V gene TRBV5-7. TRBV5-7 is recorded as an ORF, its role being uncertain. This CDR3 has 15 residues. CDR3 in amino acids: CASSLSTGLDTEAFF.

The chain uses TRBV29-1 and TRBJ1-1. CDR3 length: 11 amino acids. CDR1 and CDR2 from the germline V gene are SQVTM and ANQGSEA. The CDR3 spells CSAGWGSEAFF.

This CDR3 is CASSIDRGQPQHF. J is TRBJ1-5 and V is TRBV19; TCRdb outputs TRBD1, but without DNA this stays unchecked. Germline V gives CDR1 LNHDA, CDR2 SQIVND (reference sequence). CDR3 length equals 13 residues.

The chain joins TRBV27 to TRBJ1-5; TCRdb's D call, TRBD1, is unchecked because there is no DNA. Looked up from germline, CDR1 is MNHEY and CDR2 is SMNVEV (reference sequence). The CDR3 loop spans 13 amino acids. The chain's CDR3 is CASPGRLRWPQHF.

The rearrangement joins TRBV7-2 to TRBJ1-2. In germline, CDR1 is SGHTA, CDR2 FQGNSA. The CDR3 sequence is 16 residues long. The CDR3 here is CASSLEGPGRGYGYTF.

The chain has TRBV7-2 and TRBJ2-5; checking the TCRdb D call of TRBD2 is not possible without DNA. Germline V gene data show CDR1 as SGHTA and CDR2 as FQGNSA. The length of the CDR3 is 18 residues. CDR3 protein: CASSLALSQGQTWETQYF.

V usage is TRBV29-1 and J usage is TRBJ2-5; TCRdb's D call, TRBD1, is unchecked because there is no DNA. This CDR3 is 14 amino acids long. CDR1 and CDR2 from the germline V gene are SQVTM and ANQGSEA. The chain's CDR3 is CSVGRRGEQETQYF.

The V and J genes are TRBV5-6 and TRBJ1-1. CDR3 length equals 13 residues. CDR1 and CDR2 (germline): SGHDT, YYEEEE. CDR3 loop: CASSPRTNTEAFF.

V and J are TRBV29-1 and TRBJ1-6; TCRdb picks TRBD1, but there is no DNA to check that call. CDR3 length equals 15 residues. Germline CDR1 reads SQVTM; CDR2 reads ANQGSEA. This chain's CDR3 is CSVTLGQGANSPLHF.

The chain combines TRBV20-1 with TRBJ2-1; TCRdb names TRBD2, which stays unverified in the absence of DNA. The CDR3 runs 11 residues. From germline, CDR1 is DFQATT and CDR2 SNEGSKA (reference sequence). The chain's CDR3 is CSADSGGEGFF.

The CDR3 loop is CASRCRDRGLNTEAFF. The chain joins TRBV12-2 to TRBJ1-1; the D call from TCRdb, TRBD1, cannot be confirmed without DNA. TRBV12-2 constitutes a pseudogene. CDR3 length equals 16 residues.

The chain joins TRBV11-2 to TRBJ2-3; no DNA is available, so the TRBD1 call from TCRdb remains unchecked. Per germline, CDR1 SGHAT and CDR2 FQNNGV. The CDR3 is 15 residues long. The CDR3 sequence is CASSLGPSGTDTQYF.

The chain employs TRBV12-3 or TRBV12-4 and TRBJ1-2. The CDR3 has 14 amino acids. The CDR3 sequence is CASRRDSPGYGYTF.